This TCR beta chain was identified in a study of blood T cell repertoires in COVID-19. In the authors' workflow: Nucleated cell number was recorded as an estimate derived from reference gene primer amplification. Assay: immunoSEQ multiplex PCR; the TCRdb copy retains only in-frame clones and omits some. The V and J calls and clone size come from that table; D and trimming were worked out from the DNA. The sample includes some 320,000 clones, roughly 85% seen only once; the top ten take 6% to 9%. The CDR3 covers 14 residues. Germline CDR1 is SNHLY and CDR2 is FYNNEI. V lost 7 bases to trimming and J lost 0 bases; unmatched junction nucleotides: 3.

This TCR came from a human donor in a cohort sampled during active COVID-19. This rearrangement joins TRBV2 to TRBJ1-5; 7 bases are shared with TRBD1. Sequenced sample: peripheral blood. CDR3 amino acids: CASKGAYSNQPQHF. The CDR3 DNA follows: TGTGCCAGCAAGGGGGCATATAGCAATCAGCCCCAGCATTTT.